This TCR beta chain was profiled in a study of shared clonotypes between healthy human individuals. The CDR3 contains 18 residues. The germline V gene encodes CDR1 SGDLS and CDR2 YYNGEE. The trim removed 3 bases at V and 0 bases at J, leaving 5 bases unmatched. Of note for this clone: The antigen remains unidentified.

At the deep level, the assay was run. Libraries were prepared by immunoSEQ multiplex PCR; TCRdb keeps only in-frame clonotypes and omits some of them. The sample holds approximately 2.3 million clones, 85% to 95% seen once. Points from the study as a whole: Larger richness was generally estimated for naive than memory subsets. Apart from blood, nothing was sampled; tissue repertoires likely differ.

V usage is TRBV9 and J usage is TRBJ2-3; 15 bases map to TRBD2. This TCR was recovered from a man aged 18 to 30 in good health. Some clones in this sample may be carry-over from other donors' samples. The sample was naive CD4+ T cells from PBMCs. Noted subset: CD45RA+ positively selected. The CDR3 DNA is TGTGCCAGCAGCGCTGGGACTAGCGGGAGGATAAGCACAGATACGCAGTATTTT. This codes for CASSAGTSGRISTDTQYF.